This TCR beta chain was sequenced during a study of blood T cell repertoires in COVID-19. As for the study in general: PBMCs, B-cell-depleted T cells, or T cells were the source of the cDNA or gDNA that made up the material.

Germline V gene sequence: CDR1 LGHDT, CDR2 YNNKEL (reference sequence). The CDR3 runs to 16 residues. The germline V and J ends were trimmed by 0 bases and 0 bases, with 11 bases remaining between them. Using immunoSEQ multiplex PCR, the repertoire was profiled, and TCRdb retains in-frame clones only, with some absent. The table lists some 150,000 clones, around 86% of them singletons. The sequenced material came from peripheral blood. The V call is TRBV3-1 (or the pseudogene TRBV3-2), the J call TRBJ1-2; the D is unclear. This clonotype was sampled from a man aged 65 to 85 with acute or convalescent COVID-19. CDR3 loop: CASSQEGLGANYGYTF. The CDR3 bases are TGTGCCAGCAGCCAAGAAGGTTTAGGAGCTAACTATGGCTACACCTTC.